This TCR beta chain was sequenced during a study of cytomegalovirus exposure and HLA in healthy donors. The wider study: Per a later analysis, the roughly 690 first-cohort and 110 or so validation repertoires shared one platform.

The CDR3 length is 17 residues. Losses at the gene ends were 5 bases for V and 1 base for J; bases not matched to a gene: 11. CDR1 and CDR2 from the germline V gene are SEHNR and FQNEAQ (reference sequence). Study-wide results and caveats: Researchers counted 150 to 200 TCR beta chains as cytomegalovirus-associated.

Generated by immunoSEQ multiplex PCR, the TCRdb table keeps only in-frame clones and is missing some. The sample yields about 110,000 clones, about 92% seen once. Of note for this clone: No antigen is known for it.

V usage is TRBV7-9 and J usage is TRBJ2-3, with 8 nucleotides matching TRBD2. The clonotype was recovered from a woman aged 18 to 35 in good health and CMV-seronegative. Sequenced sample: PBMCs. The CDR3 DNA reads TGTGCCAGCAGCCCGACCTTGGTGCGGGAGGGCACAGATACGCAGTATTTT. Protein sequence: CASSPTLVREGTDTQYF.